A selection of T cell receptor beta chains follows, all from one sample in a study of T-cell memory formation after mild COVID-19. From the 5' RACE reads, TCRdb called clonotypes with MiXCR, one entry per CDR3 protein. The sample includes 300,000 to 400,000 distinct CDR3 sequences, 13% to 15% seen only once; the top ten take 22%. The sample taken for sequencing was PBMCs or a T cell subset sorted from them (not recorded which). These receptor sequences come from a man in his late teens or twenties who had mild COVID-19 (a few samples of this study predate the infection). Cell type and time point are not known. Each CDR3 is given with its conserved first and last residue. The order of the fields is D gene, J gene, V gene, clone size, CDR3 protein, CDR3 DNA. A D gene is named only where the DNA matches it firmly. Where a row states a size, it is once, few, many or the class of an expanded clone; other rows omit it.

>NA|TRBJ2-5|TRBV5-1|few
CASSYGRVETQYF
TGCGCCAGCAGCTATGGTCGTGTGGAGACCCAGTACTTC
>TRBD2|TRBJ2-3|TRBV5-1|NA
CASSYGTSASTDTQYF
TGCGCCAGCAGCTACGGGACTAGCGCTAGCACAGATACGCAGTATTTT
>NA|TRBJ2-2|TRBV20-1|NA
CSARDRFLTGELFF
TGCAGTGCTAGAGATCGATTCCTCACCGGGGAGCTGTTTTTT
>NA|TRBJ2-7|TRBV12-3/TRBV12-4|many
CASSYGAPYEQYF
TGTGCCAGCAGTTATGGGGCTCCCTACGAGCAGTACTTC
>NA|TRBJ2-4|TRBV4-1|few
CASSRLPVGIQYF
TGCGCCAGCAGCCGCCTACCTGTGGGCATTCAGTACTTC
>NA|TRBJ1-6|TRBV6-5|many
CASSYSMGLNSPLHF
TGTGCCAGCAGTTACTCGATGGGGCTCAATTCACCCCTCCACTTT
>NA|TRBJ2-2|TRBV12-3/TRBV12-4|NA
CASRSTGGANTGELFF
TGTGCCAGCAGGTCGACGGGCGGGGCGAACACCGGGGAGCTGTTTTTT
>NA|TRBJ2-3|TRBV10-3|NA
CAISESKQATDTQYF
TGTGCCATCAGTGAGTCGAAACAGGCCACAGATACGCAGTATTTT
>NA|TRBJ1-2|TRBV20-1|NA
CSAGEDSYEYGYTF
TGCAGTGCTGGAGAGGACTCCTACGAATATGGCTACACCTTC
>TRBD2|TRBJ2-5|TRBV10-3|NA
CAIREPGTSGGETQYF
TGTGCCATCAGGGAGCCCGGGACTAGCGGGGGAGAGACCCAGTACTTC
>NA|TRBJ2-5|TRBV5-1|few
CASSLDPKETQYF
TGCGCCAGCAGCTTGGACCCTAAAGAGACCCAGTACTTC
>TRBD1|TRBJ2-3|TRBV2|NA
CASDRGQVTDTQYF
TGTGCCAGCGACAGGGGGCAGGTCACAGATACGCAGTATTTT
>NA|TRBJ2-2|TRBV7-6|many
CASSLAVAGELFF
TGTGCCAGCAGCCTAGCCGTAGCGGGGGAGCTGTTTTTT
>NA|TRBJ1-6|TRBV4-1|NA
CASSPWDRGGSPLHF
TGCGCCAGCAGCCCCTGGGACCGGGGCGGTTCACCCCTCCACTTT
>NA|TRBJ2-1|TRBV12-3/TRBV12-4|many
CASSQGSQLVHEQFF
TGTGCCAGCAGCCAAGGGTCACAGCTGGTCCATGAGCAGTTCTTC
>TRBD1|TRBJ2-3|TRBV4-3|NA
CASSQVDRGKTTDTQYF
TGCGCCAGCAGCCAGGTTGACAGGGGTAAAACGACAGATACGCAGTATTTT
>TRBD2|TRBJ2-1|TRBV7-2|many
CASSFPRGAVNEQFF
TGTGCCAGCAGCTTTCCGCGGGGGGCCGTGAATGAGCAGTTCTTC
>TRBD2|TRBJ2-1|TRBV4-3|NA
CASSQVSGLVPEQFF
TGCGCCAGCAGCCAAGTATCAGGACTAGTCCCTGAGCAGTTCTTC
>NA|TRBJ1-1|TRBV20-1|few
CSAPGRAEAFF
TGCAGTGCTCCTGGAAGGGCTGAAGCTTTCTTT
>NA|TRBJ1-1|TRBV14|NA
CASSQLGASEAFF
TGTGCCAGCAGCCAACTGGGAGCTTCTGAAGCTTTCTTT
>TRBD2|TRBJ2-3|TRBV9|NA
CASSAGLAGEDTQYF
TGTGCCAGCAGCGCGGGACTAGCGGGGGAAGATACGCAGTATTTT
>NA|TRBJ2-5|TRBV10-3|NA
CAISASEQGGDQETQYF
TGTGCCATCAGTGCCTCGGAGCAGGGGGGAGACCAAGAGACCCAGTACTTC
>TRBD1|TRBJ2-4|TRBV19|NA
CASSDRVLNIQYF
TGTGCCAGTAGTGACAGGGTCCTGAACATTCAGTACTTC
>TRBD1|TRBJ2-7|TRBV5-1|many
CASSSPDRGYEQYF
TGCGCCAGCAGCTCCCCGGACAGGGGATACGAGCAGTACTTC
>TRBD1|TRBJ2-2|TRBV6-2/TRBV6-3|few
CASSYSTGTGFFTGELFF
TGTGCCAGCAGTTACTCAACCGGGACAGGGTTTTTCACCGGGGAGCTGTTTTTT
>NA|TRBJ2-6|TRBV9|few
CASSVPGANVLTF
TGTGCCAGCAGCGTACCCGGGGCCAACGTCCTGACTTTC
>TRBD1|TRBJ2-7|TRBV29-1|few
CSVEDQGQGAYEQYF
TGCAGCGTTGAAGATCAGGGACAGGGTGCCTACGAGCAGTACTTC
>TRBD2|TRBJ2-3|TRBV28|NA
CAATAGGRAQYF
TGTGCCGCGACGGCGGGGGGAAGGGCGCAGTATTTT
>TRBD2|TRBJ2-1|TRBV5-6|few
CASSLGPSGEIF
TGTGCCAGCAGCTTGGGACCCAGCGGGGAGATCTTC
>TRBD1|TRBJ1-5|TRBV6-2/TRBV6-3|many
CASRDRNQPQHF
TGTGCCAGCAGGGACAGGAATCAGCCCCAGCATTTT
>TRBD2|TRBJ2-3|TRBV4-1|NA
CASSPRTSGVGTQYF
TGCGCCAGCAGCCCCCGGACTAGCGGGGTTGGTACGCAGTATTTT
>TRBD1|TRBJ1-1|TRBV18|few
CASSPRDSLSGEAFF
TGTGCCAGCTCACCGAGGGACAGCCTGTCAGGTGAAGCTTTCTTT
>NA|TRBJ2-3|TRBV5-1|NA
CASSLPSRTTDTQYF
TGCGCCAGCAGCTTGCCATCCAGGACCACAGATACGCAGTATTTT
>NA|TRBJ2-7|TRBV5-4|NA
CASSLERSSYEQYF
TGTGCCAGCAGCTTGGAGCGGAGCTCCTACGAGCAGTACTTC
>TRBD1|TRBJ2-7|TRBV25-1|NA
CASTRTGKFYEQYF
TGTGCCAGCACCCGGACAGGGAAATTTTACGAGCAGTACTTC